One sample yielded the 20 T cell receptor beta chains listed below, sequenced in a study of radiotherapy plus CTLA-4 blockade in lung cancer. This table comes from immunoSEQ multiplex PCR, and its TCRdb copy is limited to in-frame clones, with some not included. The repertoire holds more than 30,000 clones, roughly 71% seen once, with under 5% in the top ten. This material consisted of peripheral blood, taken from a patient treated with radiotherapy plus ipilimumab. The receptors here all came from a human donor with non-small cell lung cancer who had stable disease on radiotherapy plus ipilimumab.

V is TRBV7-2 and J is TRBJ2-7; 10 bases are a match to TRBD2. V shed 4 bases, J shed 2 bases, and the junction held 8 bases outside the gene matches. The CDR3 sequence is 16 residues long. Germline V gene sequence: CDR1 SGHTA, CDR2 FQGNSA. This chain's CDR3 is CASSSLSGRAAYEQYF. For the CDR3, the DNA is TGTGCCAGCAGCTCCTTAAGCGGGAGGGCCGCCTACGAGCAGTACTTC.

This clone showed up just once. The V gene is TRBV28, the J gene TRBJ2-3, with 11 nucleotides matching TRBD1. This CDR3 has 15 residues. Losses at the gene ends were 5 bases for V and 2 bases for J; bases not matched to a gene: 3. CDR1 is MDHEN, CDR2 SYDVKM, per germline. CDR3 region: CASSMGQGVTDTQYF. CDR3 in DNA: TGTGCCAGCAGTATGGGACAGGGGGTCACAGATACGCAGTATTTT.

This clone was observed a few times. This chain links TRBV29-1 with TRBJ2-2; the D is unclear. Germline V gene lookup returns CDR1 SQVTM and CDR2 ANQGSEA. This CDR3 has 12 amino acids. V was pared by 7 bases and J by 7 bases, with 13 bases between. The CDR3 protein is CSAGRKGGELFF. The CDR3 DNA follows: TGCAGCGCCGGTAGGAAGGGCGGGGAGCTGTTTTTT.

The rearrangement links TRBV7-8 to TRBJ2-1, with D possibly being TRBD2 (6 bases). V was shortened by 7 bases and J by 5 bases, with 15 bases between the two germline ends. The germline CDR1 and CDR2 sequences are SGHVS and FQNEAQ. There are 14 residues in the CDR3. CDR3 sequence (DNA): TGTGCCAGCACCCGCCGCAGGGAGGACAATGAGCAGTTCTTC. Translating gives CASTRRREDNEQFF.

This chain links TRBV2 with TRBJ1-5; TRBD1 is a possible D gene (5 bases). CDR1 and CDR2 from the germline V gene are SNHLY and FYNNEI. Trimming pared 7 bases from V and 2 bases from J, leaving 15 bases between. The CDR3 length is 15 residues. CDR3 DNA: TGTGCCAGCAAGGGCGGGGGGGTCGGCAATCAGCCCCAGCATTTT. The encoded protein is CASKGGGVGNQPQHF. The whole variable domain, filled in from reference TRBV2 and TRBJ1-5, reads EPEVTQTPSHQVTQMGQEVILRCVPISNHLYFYWYRQILGQKVEFLVSFYNNEISEKSEIFDDQFSVERPDGSNFTLKIRSTKLEDSAMYFCASKGGGVGNQPQHFGDGTRLSIL.

The rearrangement uses TRBV2 and TRBJ2-7; no definite D call. The ends were cut back, 6 bases at V and 0 bases at J, with 18 bases in the middle. The CDR3 length is 16 residues. Germline V gene lookup returns CDR1 SNHLY and CDR2 FYNNEI. CDR3 region: CASSDPDGGDSYEQYF. The DNA for the CDR3 is TGTGCCAGCAGCGATCCTGATGGCGGCGACTCCTACGAGCAGTACTTC.

This clone has a handful of counts. CDR3: CASSRVGSSYNEQFF. In nucleotides, the CDR3 is TGTGCCAGCTCACGAGTGGGGAGCTCCTACAATGAGCAGTTCTTC. The chain uses TRBV18 and TRBJ2-1; D might be TRBD2 (5 bases). CDR3 length: 15 residues. Germline CDR1 and CDR2: KGHSH and LQKENI. The V and J ends lost 4 bases and 0 bases respectively, with 10 bases between them.

The CDR3 sequence: CASSTGGYGYTF. For the CDR3, the DNA is TGTGCCAGCAGTACAGGGGGCTATGGCTACACCTTC. This chain links TRBV28 with TRBJ1-2, with 8 bases matching TRBD1. Germline lookup yields CDR1 MDHEN and CDR2 SYDVKM. CDR3 size: 12 residues. J gave up 4 bases and V 5 bases, and 0 bases lay outside the gene matches.

Notes on this clone: One end of the junction varies from germline; a read error may be responsible. The chain uses TRBV4-3 and TRBJ2-3, with a weak D call TRBD2 (5 bases). Germline V gene data show CDR1 as LGHNA and CDR2 as YSLEER. CDR3 length: 16 amino acids. CDR3 nucleotides: TGCGCCAGCAGACAAGACTACGGCGGGAGCACAGATACGCAGTATTTT. It is translated as CASRQDYGGSTDTQYF.

The chain uses TRBV7-3 and TRBJ2-5; D is unclear. The tail of the sequence fits TRBJ2-7 better, so the J call may be wrong. Per germline, CDR1 SGHTA and CDR2 FQGTGA. The CDR3 contains 13 residues. CDR3 sequence (DNA): TGTGCCAGCAGCTTATTCCCGGGCTACGAGCAGTACTTC. It codes for CASSLFPGYEQYF.

The chain employs TRBV5-6 and TRBJ1-2; D gene unclear. The CDR3 runs 11 residues. CDR1 and CDR2 (germline): SGHDT, YYEEEE. Trimming took off 4 bases at V and 8 bases at J, with 9 bases between the two ends. CDR3 DNA: TGTGCCAGCAGCGGAGTAGGGGGCTACACCTTC. Protein product: CASSGVGGYTF. The whole variable domain, remainder taken from reference TRBV5-6 and TRBJ1-2, is DAGVTQSPTHLIKTRGQQVTLRCSPKSGHDTVSWYQQALGQGPQFIFQYYEEEERQRGNFPDRFSGHQFPNYSSELNVNALLLGDSALYLCASSGVGGYTFGSGTRLTVV.

This clone is labeled medium-sized (0.01 to 0.1%). Relative to the germline gene, one junction end is altered; a read error may explain this. The chain has TRBV11-2 and TRBJ1-2; TRBD1 agrees at 8 bases. CDR1 SGHAT and CDR2 FQNNGV come from the germline V gene. The CDR3 is 11 residues long. The CDR3 reads CASSLRTGIDF. The DNA for the CDR3 is TGTGCCAGCAGCCTCCGGACAGGGATTGACTTC.

By proportion, this clone is medium-sized. This rearrangement joins TRBV7-2 to TRBJ2-7; D remains ambiguous. Deletions cut 7 bases from V and 3 bases from J, with 16 bases between. In germline, CDR1 is SGHTA, CDR2 FQGNSA. The CDR3 has 14 residues. The chain's CDR3 is CASTEYNNYYEQYF. DNA of the CDR3: TGTGCCAGCACCGAGTACAACAACTACTACGAGCAGTACTTC. Full variable domain (rest looked up from reference TRBV7-2 and TRBJ2-7): GAGVSQSPSNKVTEKGKDVELRCDPISGHTALYWYRQSLGQGLEFLIYFQGNSAPDKSGLPSDRFSAERTGGSVSTLTIQRTQQEDSAVYLCASTEYNNYYEQYFGPGTRLTVT.

The V gene is TRBV7-8, the J gene TRBJ1-1; no clear D. Germline V gene sequence: CDR1 SGHVS, CDR2 FQNEAQ. The V end was cut by 1 base, the J end by 1 base, with 10 bases between. The CDR3 is made up of 15 amino acids. CDR3 DNA sequence: TGTGCCAGCAGCTTAGACGACCAGCCGAACACTGAAGCTTTCTTT. Translating it yields CASSLDDQPNTEAFF.

Written as DNA, the CDR3 is TGTGCCAGCAGCTTAGGGGTTAGGGTCTACGAGCAGTACTTC. It specifies CASSLGVRVYEQYF. The chain combines TRBV7-8 with TRBJ2-7; D call uncertain. CDR1 is SGHVS and CDR2 is FQNEAQ in the germline V gene. The CDR3 totals 14 residues. V dropped 1 base and J dropped 3 bases, with 10 bases sitting between them.

The table lists this clone with a count of one. The same CDR3 is also encoded by other DNA sequences in this sample. The chain has TRBV11-2 and TRBJ2-5; no firm D call. CDR1 SGHAT and CDR2 FQNNGV come from the germline V gene. V was trimmed by 1 base and J by 4 bases, leaving 7 bases between them. CDR3 length equals 13 residues. The DNA for the CDR3 is TGTGCCAGCAGCTTAGGTTTTTCAGAGACCCAGTACTTC. The encoded protein is CASSLGFSETQYF.

The chain joins TRBV4-1 to TRBJ2-1; D not resolved. This CDR3 has 17 residues. CDR1 and CDR2 from the germline V gene are MGHRA and YSYEKL. Trimming took off 0 bases at V and 8 bases at J, with 20 bases between the two ends. The CDR3 reads CASSQDPRASGWDEQFF. Here the CDR3 DNA reads TGCGCCAGCAGCCAAGATCCTAGAGCGTCAGGATGGGATGAGCAGTTCTTC.

The CDR3 sequence: CASSLNQGRVGTGELFF. CDR3 sequence (DNA): TGCGCCAGCAGCTTGAACCAGGGGCGGGTAGGCACCGGGGAGCTGTTTTTT. V and J are TRBV5-1 and TRBJ2-2; possible D gene TRBD1, 6 bases. Germline CDR1 is SGHRS and CDR2 is YFSETQ. V was pared by 1 base and J by 4 bases, with 17 bases between. The CDR3 runs 17 residues.

The chain combines TRBV5-5 with TRBJ1-4; D perhaps matches TRBD1 (6 bases). Germline CDR1 and CDR2: SGHKS and YYEKEE (reference sequence). V dropped 4 bases and J dropped 5 bases, with 21 bases sitting between them. CDR3 size: 17 residues. The DNA for the CDR3 is TGTGCCAGCAGCCATGGGGGCTTCTCGAACTCAAATGAAAAACTGTTTTTT. It encodes CASSHGGFSNSNEKLFF.

The rearrangement links TRBV18 to TRBJ1-2; D perhaps matches TRBD1 (5 bases). V was clipped by 6 bases and J by 5 bases, with 34 bases between them. The CDR3 has 20 residues. The V gene's germline CDR1 is KGHSH and CDR2 LQKENI. Written as DNA, the CDR3 is TGTGCCAGCTCCCCAGAGACCGGGACCGCCAGGCCCCTCGCATCTTATGGCTACACCTTC. As protein: CASSPETGTARPLASYGYTF.